This TCR beta chain was obtained from a study of cytomegalovirus exposure and HLA in healthy donors. Study-wide background: The Caucasian-associated ancestry cluster held under 90% of approximately 400 genotyped donors.

Germline-derived CDR1 and CDR2 are SGHRS and YFSETQ. The CDR3 is 14 amino acids. V lost 3 bases and J 6 bases, leaving 16 bases between the germline ends. The PCR made use of 60 Vbeta and 13 Jbeta primers. Clones were read by immunoSEQ multiplex PCR, and TCRdb kept only the in-frame ones, dropping some. The sample has 100,000 to 150,000 clones, 77% seen once. Concerning this clone: Antigen: not known.

General study points: In vitro experiments confirmed that a few CMV-associated chains were specific for CMV antigens. The listing of 150 to 200 TCR beta chains classed them as cytomegalovirus-associated.

Sequencing used PBMCs. The J gene is TRBJ2-7, the V gene TRBV5-1; D perhaps matches TRBD1 (6 bases). The receptor comes from a woman aged 40 to 50 in good health and CMV-seropositive. The CDR3 nucleotides are TGCGCCAGCAGCTCCGCTTCCACAGGGAGCGAGCAGTACTTC. Translating it yields CASSSASTGSEQYF.